These T cell receptor beta chains were read from a single sample in a study of vaccination and CD4 T cells after COVID-19. TCRdb passed the PCR reads through MiXCR, listing each CDR3 protein once. Here the sample spans around 26,000 distinct CDR3 sequences, 51% being singletons. The sample was CD4+ T cells from blood, taken about 7 months after SARS-CoV-2 vaccination. These receptor sequences come from a human donor who had recovered from COVID-19. CDR3s include the opening cysteine and the closing phenylalanine or tryptophan. A D gene is named only where the DNA matches it firmly. For some rows the clone size is stated as once, few or many, or as a class when expanded; others skip it.

j_gene,d_gene,v_gene,abundance,CDR3aa,CDR3nt
TRBJ2-7,TRBD2,TRBV27,-,CASSSPLTSAYEQYF,TGTGCCAGCAGTTCGCCTTTGACTAGCGCCTACGAGCAGTACTTC
TRBJ2-5,TRBD1,TRBV12-3/TRBV12-4,once,CASSRRQGETQYF,TGTGCCAGCAGTCGGAGACAGGGCGAGACCCAGTACTTC
TRBJ2-1,-,TRBV7-8,-,CASILGEDNEQFF,TGTGCCAGCATCCTGGGTGAGGACAATGAGCAGTTCTTC
TRBJ1-2,-,TRBV24-1,few,CATSDFQAGGYTF,TGTGCCACCAGTGATTTTCAGGCGGGTGGCTACACCTTC
TRBJ1-5,TRBD1,TRBV6-1,-,CASSGQGGSNQPQHF,TGTGCCAGCAGTGGACAGGGGGGGAGCAATCAGCCCCAGCATTTT
TRBJ2-7,TRBD2,TRBV27,few,CASSRTSGTYEQYF,TGTGCCAGCAGTCGGACTAGCGGAACTTACGAGCAGTACTTC
TRBJ2-5,TRBD1,TRBV28,-,CASSSGQEETQYF,TGTGCCAGCAGTTCGGGACAGGAAGAGACCCAGTACTTC
TRBJ2-7,-,TRBV20-1,-,CSAAGVRRTYEQYF,TGCAGTGCTGCAGGGGTCCGACGAACCTACGAGCAGTACTTC
TRBJ2-3,TRBD1,TRBV6-1,-,CASSTGTGGTDTQYF,TGTGCCAGCAGCACCGGGACAGGGGGCACAGATACGCAGTATTTT
TRBJ2-3,TRBD1,TRBV6-5,-,CASSWDRRGTDTQYF,TGTGCCAGCAGTTGGGACAGGCGCGGCACAGATACGCAGTATTTT
TRBJ2-1,-,TRBV20-1,few,CSAPVAPVYEQFF,TGCAGTGCCCCTGTAGCGCCAGTCTATGAGCAGTTCTTC